At least ten counts were recorded for the clone carrying this T cell receptor (beta chain). Its matching antigen is unknown. TCRdb ran MiXCR on the reads and lists one entry per CDR3 protein. This sample yields roughly 500,000 distinct CDR3 sequences, of which roughly 12% are seen a single time; more than 8.5% belongs to the top ten. The data derive from a study of T cell repertoires in cytomegalovirus infection. The wider study: A matching HLA type, together with CMV infection, was signaled by public TCR beta signatures.

Study-wide results and caveats: Frequencies of public TCR beta families were cumulated, and this identified carriers of CMV plus the relevant HLA. HLA-C-restricted CMV-specific TCR beta clonotypes prevailed in the ex vivo response.

V lost 10 bases to trimming and J lost 0 bases, with 12 bases between them. Germline assignment: CDR1 MNHNS and CDR2 SASEGT. The CDR3 consists of 13 residues. The rearrangement uses TRBV6-1 and TRBJ1-1, with D perhaps matching TRBD1 (5 bases). The sample consisted of PBMCs. This TCR derives from a human donor in good health (CMV status not recorded). Some clones in this sample may be carry-over from other donors' samples. The CDR3 region has the DNA TGTGCCACCGGGGGACCCATGAACACTGAAGCTTTCTTT. Protein: CATGGPMNTEAFF.